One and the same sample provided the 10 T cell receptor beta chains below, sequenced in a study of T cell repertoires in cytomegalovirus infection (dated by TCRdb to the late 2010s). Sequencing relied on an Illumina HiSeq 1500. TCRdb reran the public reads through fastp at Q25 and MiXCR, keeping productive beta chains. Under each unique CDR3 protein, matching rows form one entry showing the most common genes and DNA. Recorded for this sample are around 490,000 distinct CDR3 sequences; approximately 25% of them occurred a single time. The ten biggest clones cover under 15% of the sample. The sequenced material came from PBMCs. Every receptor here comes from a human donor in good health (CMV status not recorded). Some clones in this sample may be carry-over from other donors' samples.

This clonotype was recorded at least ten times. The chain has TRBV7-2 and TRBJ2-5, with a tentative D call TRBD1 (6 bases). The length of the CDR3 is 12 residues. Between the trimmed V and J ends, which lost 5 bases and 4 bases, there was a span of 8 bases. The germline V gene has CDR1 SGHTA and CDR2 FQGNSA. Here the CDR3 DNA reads TGTGCCAGCAGCGTACAGGGAGAGACCCAGTACTTC. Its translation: CASSVQGETQYF.

This CDR3 reads CSARGDRGETQYF. The CDR3 coding sequence is TGCAGTGCTAGAGGGGACAGGGGAGAGACCCAGTACTTC. This chain links TRBV20-1 with TRBJ2-5, with 10 bases lining up with TRBD1. With V trimmed by 1 base and J by 4 bases, 0 bases remained unmatched. The germline V gene encodes CDR1 DFQATT and CDR2 SNEGSKA (reference sequence). The CDR3 is 13 amino acids.

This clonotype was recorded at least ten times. CDR3 DNA sequence: TGTGCCAGCAGCTTAGGAGTCGGGCCTCCGATGAATGAGCAGTTCTTC. It yields the protein CASSLGVGPPMNEQFF. The chain is built from TRBV7-2 and TRBJ2-1; D not certain. This CDR3 is built from 16 residues. Between the trimmed V and J ends, which lost 1 base and 7 bases, there was a span of 17 bases. Germline CDR1 and CDR2: SGHTA and FQGNSA.

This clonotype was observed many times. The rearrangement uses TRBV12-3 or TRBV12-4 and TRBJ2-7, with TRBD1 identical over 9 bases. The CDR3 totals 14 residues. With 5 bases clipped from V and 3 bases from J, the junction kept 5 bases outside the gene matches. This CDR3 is CASSLSGQGYEQYF. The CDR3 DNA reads TGTGCCAGCAGTCTCTCGGGACAGGGCTACGAGCAGTACTTC.

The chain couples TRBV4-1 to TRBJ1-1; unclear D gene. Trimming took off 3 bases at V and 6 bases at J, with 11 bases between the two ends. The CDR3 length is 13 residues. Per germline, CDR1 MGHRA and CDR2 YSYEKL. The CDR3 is CASSHGGKAEAFF. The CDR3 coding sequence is TGCGCCAGCAGCCACGGAGGGAAGGCTGAAGCTTTCTTT.

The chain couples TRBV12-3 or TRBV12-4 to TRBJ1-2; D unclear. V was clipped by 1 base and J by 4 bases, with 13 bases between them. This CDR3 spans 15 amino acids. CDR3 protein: CASSLGTSNIYGYTF. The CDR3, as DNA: TGTGCCAGCAGTTTAGGGACTTCGAATATCTATGGCTACACCTTC.

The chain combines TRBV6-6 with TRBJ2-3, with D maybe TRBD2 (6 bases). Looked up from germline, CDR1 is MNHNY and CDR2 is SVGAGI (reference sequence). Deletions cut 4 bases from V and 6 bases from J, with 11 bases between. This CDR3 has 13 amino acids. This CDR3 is CASSFIGGDTQYF. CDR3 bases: TGTGCCAGCAGTTTTATAGGAGGGGATACGCAGTATTTT.

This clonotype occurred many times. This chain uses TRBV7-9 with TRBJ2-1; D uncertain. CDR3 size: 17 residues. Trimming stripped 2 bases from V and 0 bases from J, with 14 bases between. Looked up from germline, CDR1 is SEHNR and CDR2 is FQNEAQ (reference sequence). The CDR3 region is CASSLFGDTSSYNEQFF. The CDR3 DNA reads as TGTGCCAGCAGCTTATTTGGAGACACCAGCTCCTACAATGAGCAGTTCTTC.

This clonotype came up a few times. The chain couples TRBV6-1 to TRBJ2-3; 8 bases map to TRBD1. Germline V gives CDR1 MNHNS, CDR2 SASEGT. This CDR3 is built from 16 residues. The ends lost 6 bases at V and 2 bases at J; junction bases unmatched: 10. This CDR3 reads CASSLYRTGLTDTQYF. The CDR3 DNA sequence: TGTGCCAGCAGCCTATATCGGACAGGGCTCACAGATACGCAGTATTTT.

In DNA, the CDR3 is TGCAGCGGACTAGGAGGCCTGCAGAGCTCCTACAATGAGCAGTTCTTC. Translation: CSGLGGLQSSYNEQFF. The chain has TRBV29-1 and TRBJ2-1; D may be TRBD2 (6 bases). The germline V gene encodes CDR1 SQVTM and CDR2 ANQGSEA. The CDR3 sequence is 16 residues long. Trimming cost V 7 bases and J 0 bases, with 19 bases left between them.